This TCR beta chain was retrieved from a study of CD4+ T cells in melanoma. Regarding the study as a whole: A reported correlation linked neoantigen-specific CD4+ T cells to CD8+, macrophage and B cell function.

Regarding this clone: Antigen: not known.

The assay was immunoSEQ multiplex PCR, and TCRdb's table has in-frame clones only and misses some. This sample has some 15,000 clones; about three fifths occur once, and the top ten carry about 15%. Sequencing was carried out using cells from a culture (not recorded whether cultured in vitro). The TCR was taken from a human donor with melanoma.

The CDR3 here is CASRRLDNEQFF. The CDR3 coding sequence is TGTGCCAGCAGGAGACTAGACAATGAGCAGTTCTTC. The rearrangement uses TRBV6-6 and TRBJ2-1; D is possibly TRBD2 (6 bases). The CDR3 spans 12 residues. Trimming pared 6 bases from V and 5 bases from J, leaving 8 bases between. Germline CDR1 is MNHNY and CDR2 is SVGAGI (reference sequence).